A selection of T cell receptor beta chains follows, all from one sample in a study of blood T cells in healthy people across ages. Using its own MiXCR run on the 5' RACE reads, TCRdb lists one record per CDR3 protein. The sample consists of a few hundred thousand distinct CDR3 sequences, 50% to 60% of them appearing once. The sequenced sample consisted of blood. The origin of the receptors is a man between 60 and 75 years old in good health. Each CDR3 is given with its conserved first and last residue. A D gene is named only where the DNA matches it firmly. The listing skips clone size in some rows; elsewhere it reads once, few, many or a size class.

cdr3_nt: TGCAGTGCACCGGGGGGCCTCACAGATACGCAGTATTTT
cdr3_aa: CSAPGGLTDTQYF
j_call: TRBJ2-3
d_call: -
v_call: TRBV20-1
clone_size: many

cdr3_nt: TGTGCCAGCAGCCCCGGGTTCCAGAGGAACACTGAAGCTTTCTTT
cdr3_aa: CASSPGFQRNTEAFF
j_call: TRBJ1-1
d_call: -
v_call: TRBV4-2
clone_size: -

cdr3_nt: TGTGCCAGCAGTTTCTCCGGGACAGGGTCCATCCTCCACGAGCAGTACTTC
cdr3_aa: CASSFSGTGSILHEQYF
j_call: TRBJ2-7
d_call: TRBD1
v_call: TRBV12-3/TRBV12-4
clone_size: -

cdr3_nt: TGTGCCAGCAGCTTAGATGGGGGAATCGGGGAGCTGTTTTTT
cdr3_aa: CASSLDGGIGELFF
j_call: TRBJ2-2
d_call: -
v_call: TRBV7-2
clone_size: -

cdr3_nt: TGTGCCAGCAGCCAGAGGGGGGCGGATAGCAATCAGCCCCAGCATTTT
cdr3_aa: CASSQRGADSNQPQHF
j_call: TRBJ1-5
d_call: -
v_call: TRBV3-1
clone_size: -

cdr3_nt: TGCGCCAGCAGCTCATATCTAGCGGAAGAGACCCAGTACTTC
cdr3_aa: CASSSYLAEETQYF
j_call: TRBJ2-5
d_call: TRBD2
v_call: TRBV5-1
clone_size: many

cdr3_nt: TGTGCCAGCAGCCAAACCCTTAACTATGGTTACACCTTC
cdr3_aa: CASSQTLNYGYTF
j_call: TRBJ1-2
d_call: -
v_call: TRBV5-4
clone_size: few

cdr3_nt: TGCAGTGCTAGAGATTCGGGACTAGCGGGAGTTCGGGAGACCCAGTACTTC
cdr3_aa: CSARDSGLAGVRETQYF
j_call: TRBJ2-5
d_call: TRBD2
v_call: TRBV20-1
clone_size: few

cdr3_nt: TGCAGTGCCCGGATGGGGGCCCCCGGCGAGCAGTACTTC
cdr3_aa: CSARMGAPGEQYF
j_call: TRBJ2-7
d_call: -
v_call: TRBV20-1
clone_size: few

cdr3_nt: TGTGCCAGCAGTGAGGGGAACCAAGAGACCCAGTACTTC
cdr3_aa: CASSEGNQETQYF
j_call: TRBJ2-5
d_call: -
v_call: TRBV25-1
clone_size: -

cdr3_nt: TGCGCCAGCAACATCGGACAGGCCAGAGGAGAGACCCAGTACTTC
cdr3_aa: CASNIGQARGETQYF
j_call: TRBJ2-5
d_call: TRBD1
v_call: TRBV10-2
clone_size: -

cdr3_nt: TGCAGCGTTCTGGAGACTAGCGGCTACGAGCAGTACTTC
cdr3_aa: CSVLETSGYEQYF
j_call: TRBJ2-7
d_call: TRBD2
v_call: TRBV29-1
clone_size: -

cdr3_nt: TGTGCCAGCTCACCAGGGGGGGCCTTATCCTACGAGCAGTACTTC
cdr3_aa: CASSPGGALSYEQYF
j_call: TRBJ2-7
d_call: -
v_call: TRBV18
clone_size: -

cdr3_nt: TGTGCCAGCAGCTTAAGACCGGGACAGGGGGCAGGTGGGGCCAACGTCCTGACTTTC
cdr3_aa: CASSLRPGQGAGGANVLTF
j_call: TRBJ2-6
d_call: TRBD1
v_call: TRBV7-3
clone_size: -

cdr3_nt: TGTGCCAGCAGTGATGGGCCAAACCAAGAGACCCAGTACTTC
cdr3_aa: CASSDGPNQETQYF
j_call: TRBJ2-5
d_call: -
v_call: TRBV2
clone_size: -

cdr3_nt: TGTGCCAGCAGCCTCAGACTAGCGGGGGTAGAGACCCAGTACTTC
cdr3_aa: CASSLRLAGVETQYF
j_call: TRBJ2-5
d_call: TRBD2
v_call: TRBV11-2
clone_size: -

cdr3_nt: TGTGCCAGCAGCCGGGGCCTAGCGGGGGGGTCCTCCTACAATGAGCAGTTCTTC
cdr3_aa: CASSRGLAGGSSYNEQFF
j_call: TRBJ2-1
d_call: TRBD2
v_call: TRBV11-2
clone_size: -

cdr3_nt: TGTGCCAGCAGCCAGATCTCCATCAAGCAGTACTTC
cdr3_aa: CASSQISIKQYF
j_call: TRBJ2-4
d_call: -
v_call: TRBV11-2
clone_size: -

cdr3_nt: TGTGCCGTCAAGCGGGGGGGCGACACAGATACGCAGTATTTT
cdr3_aa: CAVKRGGDTDTQYF
j_call: TRBJ2-3
d_call: TRBD2
v_call: TRBV6-6
clone_size: -

cdr3_nt: TGTGCCAGCAGTATAGGGGGACTCTATGAGCAGTTCTTC
cdr3_aa: CASSIGGLYEQFF
j_call: TRBJ2-1
d_call: -
v_call: TRBV28
clone_size: -

cdr3_nt: TGCGCCAGCAGCTTGCTAGGGGGCATCGGCACAGATACGCAGTATTTT
cdr3_aa: CASSLLGGIGTDTQYF
j_call: TRBJ2-3
d_call: TRBD1
v_call: TRBV5-1
clone_size: few

cdr3_nt: TGTGTCAGTAGTATTTACCAGCCGACAGATACGCAGTATTTT
cdr3_aa: CVSSIYQPTDTQYF
j_call: TRBJ2-3
d_call: -
v_call: TRBV19
clone_size: -

cdr3_nt: TGTGCCAGCAGGGGCTCCTACGAGCAGTACTTC
cdr3_aa: CASRGSYEQYF
j_call: TRBJ2-7
d_call: -
v_call: TRBV6-6
clone_size: -

cdr3_nt: TGCAGCGTTGGTTCGGCGATCGGGGAGACCCAGTACTTC
cdr3_aa: CSVGSAIGETQYF
j_call: TRBJ2-5
d_call: -
v_call: TRBV29-1
clone_size: many

cdr3_nt: TGCGCCAGCAGCTTTATGCCAGGGTTGAACACTGTAGCTTTCTTT
cdr3_aa: CASSFMPGLNTVAFF
j_call: TRBJ1-1
d_call: -
v_call: TRBV5-1
clone_size: -

cdr3_nt: TGTGCCAGCAGCGTATCTAGCGACTCCTACAATGAGCAGTTCTTC
cdr3_aa: CASSVSSDSYNEQFF
j_call: TRBJ2-1
d_call: -
v_call: TRBV9
clone_size: -

cdr3_nt: TGTGCCAGCAGTTCCAATCATGTGACAGCAAACTATGGCTACACCTTC
cdr3_aa: CASSSNHVTANYGYTF
j_call: TRBJ1-2
d_call: -
v_call: TRBV6-2/TRBV6-3
clone_size: -

cdr3_nt: TGCAGCGTTTACCAACAGGGAGTTTTCAACGAGCAGTACTTC
cdr3_aa: CSVYQQGVFNEQYF
j_call: TRBJ2-7
d_call: -
v_call: TRBV29-1
clone_size: many

cdr3_nt: TGTGCCAGTAGTCCGGACAGGGCTATGGGCTACACCTTC
cdr3_aa: CASSPDRAMGYTF
j_call: TRBJ1-2
d_call: TRBD1
v_call: TRBV19
clone_size: few

cdr3_nt: TGTGCCAGCAGCCTCACGGGTTGGCCCACAGATACGCAGTATTTT
cdr3_aa: CASSLTGWPTDTQYF
j_call: TRBJ2-3
d_call: -
v_call: TRBV9
clone_size: -

cdr3_nt: TGTGCCAGCAGTTACACCCTGACGGGGGGATTCACAGATACGCAGTATTTT
cdr3_aa: CASSYTLTGGFTDTQYF
j_call: TRBJ2-3
d_call: TRBD2
v_call: TRBV6-5
clone_size: -

cdr3_nt: TGTGCCAGCAGCAACTCGGGACTATCGTCCTACAATGAGCAGTTCTTC
cdr3_aa: CASSNSGLSSYNEQFF
j_call: TRBJ2-1
d_call: -
v_call: TRBV21-1
clone_size: -

cdr3_nt: TGTGCCAGCAGTCGTCGGTCCATCACAGATACGCAGTATTTT
cdr3_aa: CASSRRSITDTQYF
j_call: TRBJ2-3
d_call: -
v_call: TRBV27
clone_size: -

cdr3_nt: TGCAGTGCTCAGAGAGCGGGGAGGGAGACCCAGTACTTC
cdr3_aa: CSAQRAGRETQYF
j_call: TRBJ2-5
d_call: TRBD2
v_call: TRBV20-1
clone_size: few

cdr3_nt: TGTGCCAGTAGTTGGAACACCGGGGAGCTGTTTTTT
cdr3_aa: CASSWNTGELFF
j_call: TRBJ2-2
d_call: -
v_call: TRBV10-3
clone_size: once

cdr3_nt: TGTGCCAGCAGTTTAGCCGCCGCAGGGGCCTACGAGCAGTACTTC
cdr3_aa: CASSLAAAGAYEQYF
j_call: TRBJ2-7
d_call: -
v_call: TRBV28
clone_size: -

cdr3_nt: TGTGCCAGCCCGGGTGATCTGGCGGGAGAGAAAAACATTCAGTACTTC
cdr3_aa: CASPGDLAGEKNIQYF
j_call: TRBJ2-4
d_call: -
v_call: TRBV21-1
clone_size: many

cdr3_nt: TGCGCCAGCAGCCAAGAAGTGCCAGCCCTTGAGCAGTTCTTC
cdr3_aa: CASSQEVPALEQFF
j_call: TRBJ2-1
d_call: -
v_call: TRBV4-3
clone_size: few

cdr3_nt: TGTGCCAGCAGCTTAAGGGCCAGCGACTATGGCTACACCTTC
cdr3_aa: CASSLRASDYGYTF
j_call: TRBJ1-2
d_call: -
v_call: TRBV5-5
clone_size: few

cdr3_nt: TGTGCCAGCAGTTACCCCGAGCAGTACTTC
cdr3_aa: CASSYPEQYF
j_call: TRBJ2-7
d_call: -
v_call: TRBV6-2/TRBV6-3
clone_size: many

cdr3_nt: TGCGCCAGCAGTCAATCGTTTCAACATTGGAGGGTGGGCAATCAGCCCCAGCATTTT
cdr3_aa: CASSQSFQHWRVGNQPQHF
j_call: TRBJ1-5
d_call: -
v_call: TRBV23-1
clone_size: -

cdr3_nt: TGTGCCAGCAGCCAAGGGGGCCCTGCCCAGAATGAGCAGTTCTTC
cdr3_aa: CASSQGGPAQNEQFF
j_call: TRBJ2-1
d_call: -
v_call: TRBV3-1
clone_size: -

cdr3_nt: TGTGCCAGCAGTTACTCATACGGACGACTCTCTGGGGCCAACGTCCTGACTTTC
cdr3_aa: CASSYSYGRLSGANVLTF
j_call: TRBJ2-6
d_call: -
v_call: TRBV6-2/TRBV6-3
clone_size: -